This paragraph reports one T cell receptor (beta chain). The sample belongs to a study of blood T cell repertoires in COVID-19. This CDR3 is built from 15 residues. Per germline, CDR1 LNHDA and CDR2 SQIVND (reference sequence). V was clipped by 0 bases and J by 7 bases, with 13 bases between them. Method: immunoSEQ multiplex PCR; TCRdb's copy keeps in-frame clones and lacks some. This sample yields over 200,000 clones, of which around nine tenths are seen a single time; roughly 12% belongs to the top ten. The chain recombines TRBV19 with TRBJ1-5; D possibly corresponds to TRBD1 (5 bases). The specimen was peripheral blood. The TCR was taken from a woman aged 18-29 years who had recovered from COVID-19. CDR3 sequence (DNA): TGTGCCAGTAGTATAGAGGACATTTACAACCAGCCCCAGCATTTT. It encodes CASSIEDIYNQPQHF. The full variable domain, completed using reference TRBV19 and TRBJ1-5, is DGGITQSPKYLFRKEGQNVTLSCEQNLNHDAMYWYRQDPGQGLRLIYYSQIVNDFQKGDIAEGYSVSREKKESFPLTVTSAQKNPTAFYLCASSIEDIYNQPQHFGDGTRLSIL.